A selection of T cell receptor beta chains follows, all from one sample in a study of blood T cells in healthy people across ages. TCRdb used MiXCR to reprocess the 5' RACE reads, holding one entry per CDR3 protein. The table lists 1.5 million to 2 million distinct CDR3 sequences, about 28% of them singletons. Sequenced sample: blood. These receptors were taken from a woman aged 25 to 39 in good health. Each CDR3 is given with its conserved first and last residue. The D gene is left open where the match is weak. Size is stated for part of the rows, as once, few or many counts, or as a class when the clone is expanded.

V	J	size	D	CDR3	DNA
TRBV12-3/TRBV12-4	TRBJ2-1	-	TRBD1	CASSSGLTGVEQFF	TGTGCCAGCAGTTCTGGACTCACAGGGGTCGAGCAGTTCTTC
TRBV3-1	TRBJ2-3	few	-	CASSQDDYTQYF	TGTGCCAGCAGCCAAGATGACTATACCCAGTATTTT
TRBV2	TRBJ2-7	few	-	CASMVLSSSYEQYF	TGTGCCAGCATGGTTCTCTCGAGCTCCTACGAGCAGTACTTC
TRBV6-6	TRBJ1-1	-	-	CASSYEPQGNTEAFF	TGTGCCAGCAGTTACGAACCACAGGGTAACACTGAAGCTTTCTTT
TRBV20-1	TRBJ2-5	many	TRBD2	CSARTLAGETQYF	TGCAGTGCTAGAACTTTAGCGGGAGAGACCCAGTACTTC
TRBV3-1	TRBJ2-4	-	-	CASSQETGVLAKNIQYF	TGTGCCAGCAGCCAAGAAACTGGGGTTTTAGCCAAAAACATTCAGTACTTC
TRBV3-1	TRBJ2-1	-	TRBD1	CASSQRQGAYNEQFF	TGTGCCAGCAGCCAACGCCAGGGGGCGTACAATGAGCAGTTCTTC
TRBV29-1	TRBJ2-5	-	-	CSASTGLLEQYF	TGCAGCGCCTCAACGGGCCTCCTAGAGCAGTACTTC
TRBV7-9	TRBJ2-5	many	-	CASSLFRDVWETQYF	TGTGCCAGCAGCTTATTCCGGGACGTCTGGGAGACCCAGTACTTC
TRBV29-1	TRBJ2-1	-	TRBD2	CSSPQPGRETQFF	TGCAGCTCCCCCCAACCTGGGAGGGAGACCCAGTTCTTC
TRBV7-9	TRBJ2-7	-	-	CASSPPMDSYEQYF	TGTGCCAGCAGTCCGCCCATGGACAGCTACGAGCAGTACTTC
TRBV20-1	TRBJ1-2	few	-	CSAPTTGDGYTF	TGCAGTGCTCCTACGACAGGAGATGGCTACACCTTC
TRBV7-9	TRBJ2-1	few	-	CASSLARDIDNEQFF	TGTGCCAGCAGCTTAGCCCGGGACATAGACAATGAGCAGTTCTTC
TRBV7-2	TRBJ1-3	few	-	CASSLDRPPGNTIYF	TGTGCCAGCAGCTTAGACAGACCCCCTGGAAACACCATATATTTT
TRBV20-1	TRBJ2-7	-	TRBD2	CSAGPLAGPGKYF	TGCAGTGCTGGACCTTTAGCGGGGCCGGGCAAGTACTTC
TRBV7-2	TRBJ2-3	-	TRBD2	CASSLGSGGGADTQYF	TGTGCCAGCAGCTTAGGGTCGGGAGGTGGTGCAGATACGCAGTATTTT
TRBV20-1	TRBJ2-1	few	TRBD2	CSASTSGSTEQFF	TGCAGTGCTAGTACTAGCGGATCCACTGAGCAGTTCTTC
TRBV3-1	TRBJ2-3	-	TRBD2	CASSQVPIPAGGPDTQYF	TGTGCCAGCAGCCAGGTTCCGATTCCAGCGGGAGGTCCTGATACGCAGTATTTT
TRBV5-1	TRBJ2-4	-	TRBD2	CASSLTSGGGNIQYF	TGCGCCAGCAGCTTGACTAGCGGGGGGGGAAACATTCAGTACTTC
TRBV2	TRBJ1-5	-	-	CASSEDVRPTIRKSNQPQHF	TGTGCCAGCAGTGAAGACGTCAGGCCGACTATACGTAAAAGCAATCAGCCCCAGCATTTT
TRBV21-1	TRBJ2-7	few	-	CASSRERESDEQYF	TGTGCCAGCAGCAGGGAGCGGGAGAGCGACGAGCAGTACTTC
TRBV25-1	TRBJ1-2	-	-	CASRERQNYGYTF	TGTGCCAGCAGGGAACGGCAGAACTATGGCTACACCTTC
TRBV5-1	TRBJ1-2	-	-	CASTDVPAYGYTF	TGCGCCAGCACTGACGTGCCAGCCTATGGCTACACCTTC